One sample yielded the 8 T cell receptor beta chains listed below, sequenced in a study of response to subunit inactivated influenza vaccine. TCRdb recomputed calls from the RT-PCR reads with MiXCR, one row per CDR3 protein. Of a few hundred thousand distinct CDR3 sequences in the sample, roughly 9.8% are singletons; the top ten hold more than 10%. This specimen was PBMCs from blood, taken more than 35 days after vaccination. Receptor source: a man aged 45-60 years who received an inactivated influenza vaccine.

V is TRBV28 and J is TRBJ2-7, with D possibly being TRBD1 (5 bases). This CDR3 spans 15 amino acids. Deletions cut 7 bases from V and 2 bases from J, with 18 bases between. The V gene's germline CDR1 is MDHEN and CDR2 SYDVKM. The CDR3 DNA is TGTGCCAGCACTTCAAAGTTGACAGCTACCTACGAGCAGTACTTC. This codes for CASTSKLTATYEQYF.

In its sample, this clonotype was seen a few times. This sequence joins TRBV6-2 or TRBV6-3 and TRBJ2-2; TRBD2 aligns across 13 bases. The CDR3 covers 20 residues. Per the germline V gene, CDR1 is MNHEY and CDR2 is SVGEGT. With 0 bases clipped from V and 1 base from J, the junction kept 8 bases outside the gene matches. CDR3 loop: CASSYSTRGLAGRNTGELFF. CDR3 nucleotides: TGTGCCAGCAGTTACTCGACACGGGGACTAGCGGGGCGGAACACCGGGGAGCTGTTTTTT.

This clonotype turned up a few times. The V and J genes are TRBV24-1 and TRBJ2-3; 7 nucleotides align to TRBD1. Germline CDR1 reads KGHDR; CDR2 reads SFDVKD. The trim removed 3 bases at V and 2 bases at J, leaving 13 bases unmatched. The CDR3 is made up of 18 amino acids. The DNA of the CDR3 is TGTGCCACCAGTGATCCGAAAGACAGGGATCGATTCACAGATACGCAGTATTTT. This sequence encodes CATSDPKDRDRFTDTQYF.

The CDR3 protein is CASSFSGGGAKNIQYF. DNA for the CDR3: TGCGCCAGCAGTTTTAGCGGAGGTGGAGCCAAAAACATTCAGTACTTC. The V and J genes are TRBV4-1 and TRBJ2-4; possibly TRBD2 for D (6 bases). Germline V CDR1 and CDR2: MGHRA, YSYEKL. Between the trimmed V and J ends, which lost 6 bases and 0 bases, there was a span of 15 bases. The CDR3 has 16 residues.

CDR3 in DNA: TGCAGTGCTAGAGATGGGGAGGGAATCGATACGCAGTATTTT. Translated, it gives CSARDGEGIDTQYF. This rearrangement joins TRBV20-1 to TRBJ2-3; 7 nucleotides match TRBD2. Germline V gene sequence: CDR1 DFQATT, CDR2 SNEGSKA (reference sequence). J was trimmed by 6 bases and V by 0 bases; bases with no gene match: 6. The CDR3 contains 14 residues.

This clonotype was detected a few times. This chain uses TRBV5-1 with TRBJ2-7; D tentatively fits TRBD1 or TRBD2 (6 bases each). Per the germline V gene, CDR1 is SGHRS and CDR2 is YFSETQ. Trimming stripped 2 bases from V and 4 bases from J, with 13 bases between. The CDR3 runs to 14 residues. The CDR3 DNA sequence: TGCGCCAGCAGCTTATCGGGGGCGGAATACGAGCAGTACTTC. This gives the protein CASSLSGAEYEQYF.

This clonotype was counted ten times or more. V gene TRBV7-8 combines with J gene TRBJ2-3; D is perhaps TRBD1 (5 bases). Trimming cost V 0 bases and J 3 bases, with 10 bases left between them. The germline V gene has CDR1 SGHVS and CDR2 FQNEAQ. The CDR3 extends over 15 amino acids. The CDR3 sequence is CASSLAGARTDTQYF. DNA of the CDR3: TGTGCCAGCAGCTTAGCAGGGGCGCGGACAGATACGCAGTATTTT.

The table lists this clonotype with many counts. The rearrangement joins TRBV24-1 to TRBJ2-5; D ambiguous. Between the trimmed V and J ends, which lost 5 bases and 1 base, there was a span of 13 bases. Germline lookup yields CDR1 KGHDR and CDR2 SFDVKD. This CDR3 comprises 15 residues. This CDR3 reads CATSAGWTAQETQYF. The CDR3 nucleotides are TGTGCCACCAGTGCGGGCTGGACGGCCCAAGAGACCCAGTACTTC.